Listed below are T cell receptor beta chains from one sample, sequenced in a study of PD-1 blockade in classical Hodgkin lymphoma. Sequencing was performed with immunoSEQ multiplex PCR; in TCRdb, only in-frame clones are kept and a portion is missing. The table has some 84,000 clones, around 86% seen once; the top ten hold approximately 22%. Material: peripheral blood mononuclear cells (PBMCs), obtained at baseline. Receptor source: a human donor with classical Hodgkin lymphoma. The CDR3 runs from the conserved cysteine through the conserved F or W. Where a row states a size, it is once, few, many or the class of an expanded clone; other rows omit it.

v_call clone_size cdr3_length cdr3_aa
TRBV5-4 NA 14 CASSLEQGSYEQYF
TRBV6-1 NA 17 CASSEAGGGLAQETQYF
TRBV27 NA 13 CASSPNRNQPQHF
TRBV7-2 NA 15 CASSLPSGRLETQYF
TRBV19 NA 14 CASRETGEGGIQYF
TRBV11-2 NA 18 CASSLAPLSGTNTYEQYF
TRBV11-3 NA 14 CASSLGLAGGEQYF
TRBV19 NA 15 CASSIGQGITDTQYF
TRBV4-3 NA 16 CASSQVTLVEGNTIYF
TRBV2 once 13 CASTRSGGSEAFF
TRBV19 NA 13 CASSIGGNTEAFF
TRBV15 NA 15 CATSPGQGRLGGYTF
TRBV19 NA 17 CASSIGGLAGDSYEQYF
TRBV18 NA 14 CASSSSQGNYGYTF
TRBV2 NA 17 CASTRHRGDPLSYEQYF
TRBV30 NA 18 CATYHVLGRGQGNTEAFF
TRBV5-1 NA 13 CASSFQENTEAFF
TRBV9 NA 14 CASSVERMTDTQYF
TRBV13 NA 15 CASSLLRQSGTEAFF
TRBV5-4 NA 16 CASSGIKGSGANVLTF
TRBV6-1 NA 13 CASRYLPPEKLFF
TRBV15 NA 15 CATSRVRGSGNTIYF
TRBV27 NA 19 CASSLPTKPGQGVSGELFF
TRBV28 once 14 CASSLLVGADTQYF
TRBV20-1 NA 10 CSARIYEQYF
TRBV7-9 NA 19 CASSLGTSATSGGTDTQYF
TRBV11-2 NA 12 CASSLVGTITFF
TRBV7-2 few 13 CASSFNRGQPQHF
TRBV7-2 NA 15 CASSLARGMNTEAFF
TRBV19 once 14 CASSTGSSGNTIYF
TRBV10-2 NA 14 CASSPTRNSYEQYF
TRBV5-1 NA 13 CASGQTGTDTQYF
TRBV25-1 NA 10 CASSRNEQYF
TRBV6-1 NA 13 CASRWDSQETQYF
TRBV5-1 NA 15 CASSFRQARNEKLFF
TRBV7-2 once 16 CASSPRLAGGADTQYF
TRBV7-9 NA 16 CASSLNGVLGGTEAFF
TRBV18 NA 12 CASSSTGVEQYF
TRBV13 few 11 CASSPGDIQYF
TRBV11-2 NA 15 CASSLGGAGKNIQYF
TRBV4-1 NA 14 CASSQDPKNTEAFF
TRBV2 NA 18 CASSDVALDTESTTEAFF